This is a list of T cell receptor beta chains from one sample in a study of T cell repertoires in cytomegalovirus infection. Their antigens are not known. TCRdb called the reads again in MiXCR, with one record for every CDR3 protein. Of 50,000 to 65,000 distinct CDR3 sequences in the sample, 20% to 25% were seen once. Sequenced material: CD8+ T cells from cultured PBMCs, taken from culture after CMV antigen stimulation. These TCRs come from a human donor in good health (CMV status not recorded). Some clones in this sample may be carry-over from other donors' samples. The CDR3 runs from the conserved cysteine through the conserved F or W. A D gene is named only where the DNA matches it firmly. A row's size may be missing; if present it is once, few, many or a size class.

J,size,D,V,CDR3,DNA
TRBJ2-3,.,TRBD2,TRBV20-1,CSARHAGLAGSLHTDTQYF,TGCAGTGCTAGGCACGCCGGACTAGCGGGATCCCTACACACAGATACGCAGTATTTT
TRBJ1-2,.,.,TRBV28,CASRLDGLLSQSRYGYTF,TGTGCCAGCAGACTTGACGGACTTCTTAGTCAGTCTCGGTATGGCTACACCTTC
TRBJ2-6,.,.,TRBV7-9,CASSFPGQHSGANVLTF,TGTGCCAGCAGTTTCCCGGGACAACATTCTGGGGCCAACGTCCTGACTTTC
TRBJ1-1,few,.,TRBV5-1,CASSLAKGSANTEAFF,TGCGCCAGCAGCTTGGCCAAGGGATCAGCGAACACTGAAGCTTTCTTT
TRBJ1-2,.,.,TRBV25-1,CAIKNDPQGYTF,TGTGCCATCAAGAACGATCCCCAGGGCTACACCTTC
TRBJ1-1,.,.,TRBV7-9,CASSSAGHNTFF,TGTGCCAGCAGCTCGGCAGGTCACAATACTTTCTTT
TRBJ2-1,many,TRBD2,TRBV7-2,CASSLVRTSGGSHSNEQFF,TGTGCCAGCAGCTTAGTCCGTACTAGCGGGGGGTCCCACTCAAATGAGCAGTTCTTC
TRBJ1-1,many,.,TRBV7-9,CASSLERTEAFF,TGTGCCAGCAGCCTAGAAAGGACTGAAGCTTTCTTT
TRBJ1-1,many,.,TRBV19,CASSRGRLNTEAFF,TGTGCCAGTAGTAGGGGACGGTTGAACACTGAAGCTTTCTTT
TRBJ1-1,.,.,TRBV28,CASSYLGDTEAFF,TGTGCCAGCAGTTATCTAGGGGACACTGAAGCTTTCTTT
TRBJ2-1,few,.,TRBV12-3/TRBV12-4,CASSLRGNYNEQFF,TGTGCCAGCAGTTTACGCGGGAACTACAATGAGCAGTTCTTC
TRBJ1-2,.,.,TRBV6-5,CASSYGREGIETF,TGTGCCAGCAGTTACGGGAGGGAGGGTATAGAGACCTTC
TRBJ2-5,.,.,TRBV7-6,CASNRDSQETQYF,TGTGCCAGCAACCGGGACTCCCAAGAGACCCAGTACTTC
TRBJ2-5,.,TRBD1,TRBV7-9,CASSLALTGGHLQETQYF,TGTGCCAGCAGCTTAGCCCTGACAGGGGGGCACCTCCAAGAGACCCAGTACTTC
TRBJ2-3,.,.,TRBV27,CASSLKIQGSTDTQYF,TGTGCCAGCAGTTTAAAGATACAGGGAAGCACAGATACGCAGTATTTT
TRBJ2-7,.,.,TRBV7-9,CASSSNPPSYEQYF,TGTGCCAGCAGCTCCAACCCCCCCTCCTACGAGCAGTACTTC
TRBJ2-7,.,.,TRBV7-9,CASSLSGRPQFYEQYF,TGTGCCAGCAGCTTATCGGGCAGACCCCAGTTCTACGAGCAGTACTTC
TRBJ2-1,.,.,TRBV11-1,CASSLSADEQFF,TGTGCCAGCAGCTTGTCGGCGGATGAGCAGTTCTTC
TRBJ2-5,few,TRBD1,TRBV19,CASGDRGLETQYF,TGTGCCAGTGGGGACAGGGGGCTGGAGACCCAGTACTTC
TRBJ1-2,.,.,TRBV7-8,CARSMCPSGGYTF,TGTGCCAGAAGCATGTGTCCTTCAGGTGGCTACACCTTC
TRBJ2-2,.,.,TRBV6-2/TRBV6-3,CASSYRQITGELFF,TGTGCCAGCAGTTACAGACAGATCACCGGGGAGCTGTTTTTT
TRBJ1-6,.,TRBD1,TRBV6-2/TRBV6-3,CASKPGQNSSPLHF,TGTGCCAGCAAACCGGGACAGAACAGTTCACCCCTCCACTTT
TRBJ2-5,.,TRBD2,TRBV28,CAINLGLAGGPGNQETQYF,TGTGCCATCAACCTCGGACTAGCGGGAGGGCCTGGGAACCAAGAGACCCAGTACTTC
TRBJ1-4,few,TRBD1,TRBV7-9,CASKRQGLNEKLFF,TGTGCCAGCAAACGACAGGGCCTGAATGAAAAACTGTTTTTT
TRBJ2-5,.,TRBD1,TRBV7-9,CASSGQGQGAVKTQYF,TGTGCCAGCAGCGGCCAGGGACAGGGGGCTGTTAAGACCCAGTACTTC
TRBJ2-1,few,.,TRBV12-3/TRBV12-4,CASSLAQGISSYNEQFF,TGTGCCAGCAGTTTAGCGCAGGGGATTAGCTCCTACAATGAGCAGTTCTTC
TRBJ2-1,few,TRBD1,TRBV7-2,CASSPLGQGAYGEQFF,TGTGCCAGCAGCCCGCTCGGACAGGGGGCATATGGTGAGCAGTTCTTC
TRBJ2-3,few,.,TRBV29-1,CSVGGREDTQYF,TGCAGCGTTGGGGGTCGGGAAGATACGCAGTATTTT
TRBJ1-4,few,.,TRBV10-3,CAISESQGPGEKLFF,TGTGCCATCAGTGAGTCCCAGGGGCCGGGTGAAAAACTGTTTTTT
TRBJ1-2,.,TRBD1,TRBV11-2,CASSPGSYDRVVDGYTF,TGTGCCAGCAGCCCAGGGTCATACGACAGGGTAGTGGATGGCTACACCTTC
TRBJ2-1,few,.,TRBV7-2,CASSYGYNEQFF,TGTGCCAGCAGCTATGGGTACAATGAGCAGTTCTTC
TRBJ1-5,.,.,TRBV20-1,CSARDDEGLQPQHF,TGCAGTGCTAGAGATGACGAGGGCTTACAGCCCCAGCATTTT
TRBJ2-2,few,.,TRBV29-1,CSAEDANTGELFF,TGCAGTGCCGAAGACGCTAACACCGGGGAGCTGTTTTTT
TRBJ2-7,few,TRBD2,TRBV28,CASRETSGPYEQYF,TGTGCCAGCAGGGAGACTAGCGGTCCCTACGAGCAGTACTTC
TRBJ2-2,.,TRBD2,TRBV9,CASSVVGSGSFGGELFF,TGTGCCAGCAGCGTAGTGGGTAGCGGGAGTTTCGGCGGGGAGCTGTTTTTT
TRBJ2-7,few,.,TRBV4-1,CASSRGTGTYEQYF,TGCGCCAGCAGCCGTGGGACCGGGACGTACGAGCAGTACTTC
TRBJ2-7,.,.,TRBV6-2/TRBV6-3,CATSVGDSYEQYF,TGTGCCACCAGCGTCGGGGACTCCTACGAGCAGTACTTC
TRBJ2-7,.,TRBD2,TRBV2,CATSGGGYYEQYF,TGTGCCACCTCGGGCGGGGGGTACTACGAGCAGTACTTC
TRBJ1-6,.,TRBD1,TRBV7-9,CASTSDRAHFKDSPLHF,TGTGCCAGCACCTCGGACAGGGCGCACTTTAAGGATTCACCCCTCCACTTT
TRBJ1-5,few,.,TRBV7-9,CASSQAHSNQPQHF,TGTGCCAGCAGTCAAGCACATAGCAATCAGCCCCAGCATTTT
TRBJ1-1,.,TRBD1,TRBV13,CASSPGTGVTEAFF,TGTGCCAGCAGCCCCGGGACAGGGGTCACTGAAGCTTTCTTT
TRBJ2-5,.,TRBD2,TRBV10-3,CATYSGGGPRETQYF,TGTGCCACGTATAGCGGGGGGGGTCCTCGAGAGACCCAGTACTTC